Following are 14 T cell receptor beta chains from one sample sequenced in a study of T cell clonotyping in hematopoietic cell transplantation. Assay: immunoSEQ multiplex PCR; the TCRdb copy retains only in-frame clones and omits some. The sample carries several thousand clones, 85% to 90% recorded once. Sequenced here: PBMCs, sampled 100 days after allogeneic stem cell transplant. The receptor set was obtained from a male patient in his fifties who had an allogeneic stem cell transplant from a related donor, so the T cells may come from the graft donor. Some clones in this sample may be carry-over from other donors' samples.

Written as DNA, the CDR3 is TGCAGCGTCTCCGGACGGCTTGAAGCTTTCTTT. Encoded protein: CSVSGRLEAFF. The chain recombines TRBV29-1 with TRBJ1-1; D is unclear. The CDR3 loop spans 11 amino acids. Trimming stripped 6 bases from V and 7 bases from J, with 12 bases between. The germline V gene has CDR1 SQVTM and CDR2 ANQGSEA.

The CDR3 spells CAWSPRTSGVSEKLFF. DNA of the CDR3: TGTGCCTGGAGCCCGCGTACTTCGGGGGTTTCTGAAAAACTGTTTTTT. The chain combines TRBV30 with TRBJ1-4; tentatively, D is TRBD1 (5 bases). CDR1 is GTSNPN, CDR2 SVGIG, per germline (reference sequence). V lost 3 bases and J lost 7, with 21 bases in between. This CDR3 spans 16 amino acids.

The J gene is TRBJ2-7, the V gene TRBV4-1, with D perhaps matching TRBD2 (5 bases). Germline V gene lookup returns CDR1 MGHRA and CDR2 YSYEKL. This CDR3 comprises 16 residues. Trimming pared 1 base from V and 1 base from J, leaving 14 bases between. The CDR3, as DNA: TGCGCCAGCAGCCAAGTGCGGGCGGGCGAATCCTACGAGCAGTACTTC. Protein: CASSQVRAGESYEQYF.

The chain combines TRBV4-1 with TRBJ1-2, with 11 bases lining up with TRBD1. Germline V CDR1 and CDR2: MGHRA, YSYEKL. J lost 6 bases, V lost 3 bases, and 6 bases had no gene match. This CDR3 spans 15 amino acids. The CDR3 sequence: CASSHDRTGGDGYTF. The CDR3 nucleotides read TGCGCCAGCAGCCACGACAGGACAGGGGGCGATGGCTACACCTTC.

V gene TRBV30 combines with J gene TRBJ1-5; no clear D. The germline CDR1 and CDR2 sequences are GTSNPN and SVGIG (reference sequence). V was cut by 0 bases and J by 4 bases, with 7 bases left in between. This CDR3 has 13 residues. The CDR3 nucleotides are TGTGCCTGGAGTGTAGCGGATAATCAGCCCCAGCATTTT. This codes for CAWSVADNQPQHF.

This clone was seen just once. One junction end does not reproduce the germline sequence, and a read error may be involved. The rearrangement uses TRBV25-1 and TRBJ1-2, with 11 bases lining up with TRBD1. Germline lookup yields CDR1 MGHDK and CDR2 SYGVNS. CDR3 length equals 15 residues. CDR3 in DNA: TGTGCCAGCAGTGCCCCGGGGACAGGGGGGTATGTCTACACCTTC. It codes for CASSAPGTGGYVYTF.

The J gene is TRBJ1-5, the V gene TRBV6-5; the D is unclear. The CDR3 runs 13 residues. V dropped 0 bases and J dropped 10 bases, with 10 bases sitting between them. Germline values: CDR1 MNHEY, CDR2 SVGAGI. CDR3 nucleotide sequence: TGTGCCAGCAGTTACTCGAAAAGTCAACCCCAGCATTTT. This sequence encodes CASSYSKSQPQHF.

J is TRBJ1-1 and V is TRBV5-6; D ambiguous. Germline V CDR1 and CDR2: SGHDT, YYEEEE. V was pared by 2 bases and J by 2 bases, with 7 bases between. The CDR3 length is 13 residues. In DNA, the CDR3 is TGTGCCAGCAGCTTCTCGGGAAACACTGAAGCTTTCTTT. Encoded protein: CASSFSGNTEAFF.

This rearrangement joins TRBV14 to TRBJ1-4; possible D gene TRBD1, 6 bases. V dropped 3 bases and J dropped 3 bases, with 14 bases sitting between them. This CDR3 has 16 residues. Germline-derived CDR1 and CDR2 are SGHDN and FVKESK. The CDR3 sequence is CASSQGAANPNEKLFF. DNA for the CDR3: TGTGCCAGCAGCCAGGGGGCCGCAAACCCTAATGAAAAACTGTTTTTT.

This chain joins TRBV6-6 and TRBJ2-2; D gene uncertain. The V gene's germline CDR1 is MNHNY and CDR2 SVGAGI (reference sequence). V lost 8 bases and J 4 bases, leaving 17 bases between the germline ends. The CDR3 is 15 amino acids. CDR3 coding DNA: TGTGCCAGCGGGTGGGGTAGTACGAGCACCGGGGAGCTGTTTTTT. Translation: CASGWGSTSTGELFF.

The genes are TRBV6-5 and TRBJ1-2, with a tentative D call TRBD1 (5 bases). V lost 2 bases and J lost 3, with 7 bases in between. CDR3 length: 13 amino acids. CDR1 and CDR2 from the germline V gene are MNHEY and SVGAGI. In DNA form, the CDR3 reads TGTGCCAGCAGTTACGACAGCTACTATGGCTACACCTTC. This encodes CASSYDSYYGYTF.

This sequence joins TRBV5-4 and TRBJ2-7; 7 nucleotides align to TRBD2. Unmatched junction bases numbered 3, after V lost 6 bases and J lost 6 bases. CDR1 is SGHNT and CDR2 is YYREEE in the germline V gene (reference sequence). This CDR3 contains 11 residues. The CDR3 region is CASNTGGEQYF. CDR3 in DNA: TGTGCCAGCAATACGGGGGGCGAGCAGTACTTC.

A single count supports this clone. V and J are TRBV2 and TRBJ2-1; 10 bases line up with TRBD2. With 6 bases clipped from V and 7 bases from J, the junction kept 12 bases outside the gene matches. CDR3 size: 16 residues. CDR1 and CDR2 (germline): SNHLY, FYNNEI. CDR3 residues: CASRGVIAGGKNEQFF. The DNA for the CDR3 is TGTGCCAGCAGGGGGGTAATAGCGGGGGGTAAGAATGAGCAGTTCTTC.

A single count supports this clone. Sequence at one end of the junction differs from germline and may be a read error. The genes are TRBV7-2 and TRBJ1-5; 7 bases align to TRBD1. This CDR3 region has 17 residues. The germline gives CDR1 SGHTA, CDR2 FQGNSA. CDR3 loop: CASSLGGGQYSNQPQHF. CDR3 bases: TGTGCCAGCAGCTTAGGAGGGGGACAGTATAGCAATCAGCCCCAGCACTTT.